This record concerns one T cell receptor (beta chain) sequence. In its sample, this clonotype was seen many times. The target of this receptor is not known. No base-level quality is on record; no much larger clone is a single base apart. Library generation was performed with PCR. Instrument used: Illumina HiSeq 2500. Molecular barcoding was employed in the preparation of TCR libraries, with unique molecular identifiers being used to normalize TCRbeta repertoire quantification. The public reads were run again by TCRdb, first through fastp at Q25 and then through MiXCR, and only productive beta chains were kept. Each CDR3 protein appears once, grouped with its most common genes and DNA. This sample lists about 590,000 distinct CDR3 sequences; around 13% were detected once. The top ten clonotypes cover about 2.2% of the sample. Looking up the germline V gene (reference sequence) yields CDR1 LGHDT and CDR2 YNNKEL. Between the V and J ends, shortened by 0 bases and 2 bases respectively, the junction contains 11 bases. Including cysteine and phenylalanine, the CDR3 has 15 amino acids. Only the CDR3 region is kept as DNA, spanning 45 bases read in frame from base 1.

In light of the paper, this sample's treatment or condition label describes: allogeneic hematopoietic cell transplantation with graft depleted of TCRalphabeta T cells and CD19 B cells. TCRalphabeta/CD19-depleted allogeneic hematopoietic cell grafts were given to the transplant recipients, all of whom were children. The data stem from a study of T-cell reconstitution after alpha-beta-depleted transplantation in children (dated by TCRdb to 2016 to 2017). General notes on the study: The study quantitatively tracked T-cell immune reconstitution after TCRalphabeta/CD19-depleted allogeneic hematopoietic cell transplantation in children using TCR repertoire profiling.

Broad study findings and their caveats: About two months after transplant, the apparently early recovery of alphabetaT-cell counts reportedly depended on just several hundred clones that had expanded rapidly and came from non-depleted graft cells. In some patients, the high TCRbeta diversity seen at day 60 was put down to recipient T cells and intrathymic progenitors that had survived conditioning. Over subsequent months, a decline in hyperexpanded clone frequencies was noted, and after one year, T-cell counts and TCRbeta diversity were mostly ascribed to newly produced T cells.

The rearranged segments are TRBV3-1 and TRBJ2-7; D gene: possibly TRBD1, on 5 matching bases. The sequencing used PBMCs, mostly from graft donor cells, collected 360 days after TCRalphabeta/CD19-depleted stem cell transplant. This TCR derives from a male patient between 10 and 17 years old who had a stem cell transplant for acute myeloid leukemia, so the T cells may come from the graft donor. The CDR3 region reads CASSQDLRAAYEQYF. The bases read TGTGCCAGCAGCCAAGATCTCAGGGCCGCCTACGAGCAGTACTTC.